This T cell receptor beta chain was observed in a study of T cells after yellow fever vaccination. The study's findings and limits: The appearance of a small share of clonotypes in both CD4 and CD8 compartments was observed. Weaker overall, the secondary response nonetheless peaked faster (day 5 versus 15). At approximately 96% for CD4 and about 88% for CD8, most primary-vaccination clones showed up again after the booster.

Germline V lookup: CDR1 DFQATT, CDR2 SNEGSKA (reference sequence). This CDR3 has 12 residues. V dropped 7 bases and J dropped 7; count of bases not matched to a gene: 4. UMIs and a universal primer site were added when TCR cDNA was made by 5'RACE template switching. TCRdb re-derived calls from the 5' RACE reads in MiXCR, one entry per CDR3 protein. The top ten hold 2.5% to 3% of the sample, which has some 110,000 distinct CDR3 sequences, 5.5% to 8% seen once. In its sample, this clonotype was seen many times. What it binds is not known. The clonotype comes from a man younger than 35 who received the YFV17D yellow fever vaccine. This specimen consisted of CD4+ T cells sorted from PBMCs, obtained about 49 days after the first yellow fever vaccination. This sequence joins TRBV20-1 and TRBJ2-1; 10 positions agree with TRBD1. CDR3 amino acids: CSGDRGSNEQFF. Here the CDR3 DNA reads TGCAGTGGGGACAGGGGATCGAATGAGCAGTTCTTC.